A single sample is the source of the 7 T cell receptor beta chains below, sequenced in a study of blood T cell repertoires in COVID-19. Only in-frame clones appear in the TCRdb table, and some are missing; sequencing was by immunoSEQ multiplex PCR. There are 95,000 to 150,000 clones in the sample; around 88% occur only once, and about 1% lies in the top ten. Sequenced sample: peripheral blood. The receptors originated from a woman aged 45-59 years with active or convalescent COVID-19.

A single count supports this clone. The chain couples TRBV5-1 to TRBJ2-7, with D possibly matching TRBD1 (5 bases). Trimming stripped 1 base from V and 6 bases from J, with 29 bases between. The CDR3 has 19 amino acids. The germline V gene has CDR1 SGHRS and CDR2 YFSETQ. The CDR3 DNA reads TGCGCCAGCAGCTTGACCGGGTACAGGACGACTTTGGACACCTTCGAGCAGTACTTC. Its translation is CASSLTGYRTTLDTFEQYF.

The chain carries TRBV5-4 and TRBJ2-5; D may be TRBD2 (6 bases). This CDR3 contains 17 residues. Germline loops: CDR1 SGHNT, CDR2 YYREEE (reference sequence). V was trimmed by 4 bases and J by 0 bases, leaving 19 bases between them. The CDR3 loop reads CASSLIGSGQYQETQYF. Written as DNA, the CDR3 is TGTGCCAGCAGCCTGATTGGTAGCGGTCAGTACCAAGAGACCCAGTACTTC.

The chain is built from TRBV19 and TRBJ2-2, with D unclear. Germline CDR1 and CDR2: LNHDA and SQIVND (reference sequence). V lost 5 bases, J lost 6 bases, and 10 bases lay in between. This CDR3 spans 13 amino acids. The CDR3 here is CASSEQAPGELFF. The CDR3 DNA reads TGTGCCAGTAGTGAGCAGGCCCCCGGGGAGCTGTTTTTT.

This clone was seen a single time. The chain employs TRBV19 and TRBJ1-6; possibly TRBD1 for D (5 bases). Trimming took off 8 bases at V and 3 bases at J, with 14 bases between the two ends. The CDR3 sequence is 15 residues long. Germline CDR1 LNHDA, CDR2 SQIVND (reference sequence). CDR3 residues: CASCKTGDYNSPLHF. The CDR3 coding sequence is TGTGCCAGTTGCAAAACGGGGGACTATAATTCACCCCTCCACTTT.

The J gene is TRBJ1-5, the V gene TRBV2, with D tentatively TRBD1 (6 bases). Trimming removed 5 bases at V and 5 bases at J, with 16 bases between. This CDR3 region has 15 residues. The germline V gene has CDR1 SNHLY and CDR2 FYNNEI. CDR3 DNA sequence: TGTGCCAGCAGTACACGCGCGGGGGCCCATCAGCCCCAGCATTTT. It translates to CASSTRAGAHQPQHF.

This clone is a singleton in its sample. CDR3 nucleotide sequence: TGCGCCAGCAGCAAAGGACAGGGGGGGACTAATGAAAAACTGTTTTTT. It specifies CASSKGQGGTNEKLFF. The chain joins TRBV5-1 to TRBJ1-4; 10 bases align to TRBD1. J was trimmed by 2 bases and V by 4 bases; bases with no gene match: 5. The CDR3 is 16 amino acids. The germline gives CDR1 SGHRS, CDR2 YFSETQ.

This clone was observed a handful of times. V and J are TRBV7-9 and TRBJ1-1; 9 bases are a match to TRBD1. Unmatched junction bases numbered 9, after V lost 3 bases and J lost 1 base. The CDR3 sequence is 17 residues long. In germline, CDR1 is SEHNR, CDR2 FQNEAQ (reference sequence). The CDR3, as DNA: TGTGCCAGCAGCTTTGCGACAGGGGGTAAGGGGAACACTGAAGCTTTCTTT. This codes for CASSFATGGKGNTEAFF.